This TCR beta chain was captured in a study of T-cell reconstitution after alpha-beta-depleted transplantation in children. A library of TCRbeta sequences, prepared with unique molecular identifiers, was generated. TCRdb reprocessed the PCR reads with MiXCR, giving one entry per CDR3 protein. In the table there are 150,000 to 200,000 distinct CDR3 sequences, 13% to 15% of which are singletons. The CDR3 totals 14 residues. Per germline, CDR1 SGHTA and CDR2 FQGNSA. Trimming took off 2 bases at V and 1 base at J, with 8 bases between the two ends. This material consisted of PBMCs from the stem cell graft donor, taken from the stem cell graft. This receptor was identified in a human donor who donated a stem cell graft to a child with acute lymphoblastic leukemia. The rearrangement links TRBV7-2 to TRBJ1-1; unclear D gene. This CDR3 reads CASSLPPPNTEAFF. In nucleotides, the CDR3 is TGTGCCAGCAGCTTACCCCCCCCGAACACTGAAGCTTTCTTT.